This is a list of T cell receptor beta chains from one sample in a study of control samples from healthy donors and cancer patients. The repertoire was sequenced with immunoSEQ multiplex PCR; TCRdb's copy has only in-frame clones and lacks some. The table includes roughly 120,000 clones, approximately 90% detected once. Sequences were obtained from PBMCs. These receptors were collected from a woman aged 50 to 65 with colorectal cancer. CDR3s include the opening cysteine and the closing phenylalanine or tryptophan. The D gene is left open where the match is weak. Size is omitted from some rows. Given values are once, few, many or a class for expanded clones.

.	TRBV19	TRBJ2-5	.	TGTGCCAGTAGTAATGGGGGACAAAAAGGCACGGAGACCCAGTACTTC	CASSNGGQKGTETQYF
.	TRBV5-4	TRBJ2-2	.	TGTGCCAGCAGCTTGAACAGTAACACCGGGGAGCTGTTTTTT	CASSLNSNTGELFF
.	TRBV3-1/TRBV3-2	TRBJ1-2	TRBD1	TGTGCCAGCAGCCCGCAATCCTCAGGGGGCGATGGCTACACCTTC	CASSPQSSGGDGYTF
.	TRBV30	TRBJ1-3	TRBD1	TGTGCCTGGAGGGGGACAGTGGGCCTAGGGTCAGGAAACACCATATATTTT	CAWRGTVGLGSGNTIYF
.	TRBV5-6	TRBJ1-1	.	TGTGCCAGCAGCTTCCCCTTGGGGCTGAACACTGAAGCTTTCTTT	CASSFPLGLNTEAFF
.	TRBV10-1	TRBJ2-3	.	TGCGCCAGCAGTGAGTCAGCCGGGGATACGCAGTATTTT	CASSESAGDTQYF
.	TRBV19	TRBJ2-2	.	TGTGCCAGTAGTATATGGGGGAAGCGGGAGCTGTTTTTT	CASSIWGKRELFF
.	TRBV5-4	TRBJ2-2	TRBD2	TGTGCCAGCAGCTTGTGGGCTAGCGGGAACACCGGGGAGCTGTTTTTT	CASSLWASGNTGELFF
.	TRBV9	TRBJ1-1	.	TGTGCCAGCAGCGTAGCGGACACTGAAGCTTTCTTT	CASSVADTEAFF
once	TRBV2	TRBJ1-2	.	TGTGCCAGCAGCTCAAGGGGTCACTATGGCTACACCTTC	CASSSRGHYGYTF
.	TRBV5-1	TRBJ2-7	TRBD2	TGCGCCAGCAGCCCAGGACTAGCGGGTCGCTACGAGCAGTACTTC	CASSPGLAGRYEQYF
.	TRBV28	TRBJ2-3	TRBD2	TGTGCCAGCAGTTCCTCCTCAGCGGGAGACACAGATACGCAGTATTTT	CASSSSSAGDTDTQYF
.	TRBV10-2	TRBJ2-7	TRBD1	TGCGCCAGCAGTGTCTTAACCGGGACAGGTTCCTACGAGCAGTACTTC	CASSVLTGTGSYEQYF
.	TRBV28	TRBJ2-3	.	TGTGCCAGCAGTTTTAGGGGGGAGACGCAGTATTTT	CASSFRGETQYF
.	TRBV6-5	TRBJ1-2	TRBD1	TGTGCCAGCAGTTTAACAGGGGTCCACGGCTACACCTTC	CASSLTGVHGYTF
.	TRBV6-6	TRBJ1-1	TRBD1	TGTGCCAGCAGCCCAAGACAGGGGGCGTGGACTGAAGCTTTCTTT	CASSPRQGAWTEAFF
.	TRBV19	TRBJ1-1	.	TGTGCCAGTAGTATTAACAGCTTGAACACTGAAGCTTTCTTT	CASSINSLNTEAFF